This TCR beta chain appears in the sequencing data of a study of blood T cells in healthy people across ages. Primers used in a second PCR of about 7 to 12 cycles were a sample-barcoded 5' primer and a J-beta primer mix. TCRdb used MiXCR to reprocess the 5' RACE reads, holding one entry per CDR3 protein. The sample includes some 700,000 distinct CDR3 sequences, around a fifth seen only once; the top ten take around 21%. Germline V gene sequence: CDR1 SGHVS, CDR2 FQNEAQ. This CDR3 has 13 residues. Trimming stripped 1 base from V and 6 bases from J, with 9 bases between. This clonotype was observed at least ten times. Its antigen is as yet unknown. Study observations and caveats: Both naive CD4+ cell counts and diversity were greater in long-lived donors than in aged donors. Per million T cells, TCR beta diversity dropped roughly linearly as age increased.

Input material: blood. The gene calls are TRBV7-8 and TRBJ1-1; a possible D gene is TRBD1 (5 bases). This clonotype was obtained from a man aged 65 to 85 in good health. CDR3: CASSLVGGAEAFF. CDR3 in DNA: TGTGCCAGCAGCTTAGTCGGGGGAGCTGAAGCTTTCTTT.